This TCR beta chain was found in a study of OX40 agonist ivuxolimab in advanced cancers. Study background: Dose-escalation patients' cancers were hepatocellular carcinoma, melanoma, renal cell or head and neck cancer. Participants averaged around 60 years of age (range roughly 23 to 85) and were 75% to 90% male. Findings of the study overall: Both blood CD4+ and CD8+ T cells showed clonal growth by week 6 at 0.1 to 3.0 mg/kg. Some nonresponders also had low normalized T-cell clonal expansion.

Data came from immunoSEQ multiplex PCR; TCRdb stores just in-frame clones and leaves some out. The table has approximately 27,000 clones, 70% to 80% seen once. About this clone itself: The antigen is unknown.

CDR1 is ENHRY and CDR2 is SYGVKD in the germline V gene. This CDR3 contains 14 residues. Trimming removed 6 bases from V and 4 bases from J; junction bases left unmatched: 3. Here the sequenced sample was CD4+ or CD8+ T cells sorted from blood, taken in a trial of the OX40 agonist ivuxolimab. The chain employs TRBV10-3 and TRBJ1-6, with TRBD1 matching over 7 bases. The source of this sequence is an adult with an advanced solid tumor such as melanoma, head and neck, liver or kidney cancer. The CDR3 reads CAIRGTEYNSPLHF. In DNA, the CDR3 is TGTGCCATCAGGGGGACAGAGTATAATTCACCCCTCCACTTT.